Listed here are 9 T cell receptor beta chains from one sample, sequenced in a study of control samples from healthy donors and cancer patients. TCRdb keeps only in-frame clones here, not all; method: immunoSEQ multiplex PCR. The sample consists of 120,000 to 150,000 clones, 90% to 95% of them appearing once. The sequencing input was blood. These receptors came from a man aged 35 to 55 in good health.

This chain uses TRBV13 with TRBJ1-5, with D tentatively TRBD1 (5 bases). The CDR3 is 15 amino acids. The V gene's germline CDR1 is PRHDT and CDR2 FYEKMQ (reference sequence). Trimming took 3 bases from V and 3 from J, leaving 12 bases between them. DNA of the CDR3: TGTGCCAGCAGCTTGGGGGGGGATTTCAATCAGCCCCAGCATTTT. This translates into CASSLGGDFNQPQHF.

The genes are TRBV27 and TRBJ1-2, with D possibly being TRBD1 (6 bases). Trimming pared 5 bases from V and 3 bases from J, leaving 16 bases between. The germline CDR1 and CDR2 sequences are MNHEY and SMNVEV (reference sequence). CDR3 size: 15 residues. This CDR3 is CASSPRGGGDYGYTF. The CDR3 bases are TGTGCCAGCAGTCCCCGCGGAGGGGGTGACTATGGCTACACCTTC.

This clone was seen just once. V gene TRBV10-3 combines with J gene TRBJ2-3; 11 nucleotides line up with TRBD2. From germline, CDR1 is ENHRY and CDR2 SYGVKD. The CDR3 extends over 15 amino acids. V was pared by 6 bases and J by 5 bases, with 7 bases of the junction left unmatched. CDR3 sequence reads: CAISQTSGEEDTQYF. The CDR3 DNA follows: TGTGCCATCAGCCAGACTAGCGGGGAGGAAGATACGCAGTATTTT.

The V call is TRBV10-1, the J call TRBJ2-3; D is unclear. The CDR3 runs to 14 residues. Germline CDR1 and CDR2: WNHNN and SYGVQD (reference sequence). V lost 3 bases and J lost 0, with 7 bases in between. The CDR3 loop reads CASSDLESTDTQYF. DNA of the CDR3: TGCGCCAGCAGTGACCTGGAAAGCACAGATACGCAGTATTTT.

This chain links TRBV10-3 with TRBJ1-5, with 9 positions matching TRBD1. Losses at the gene ends were 8 bases for V and 5 bases for J; bases not matched to a gene: 7. The CDR3 is made up of 14 amino acids. CDR1 and CDR2 from the germline V gene are ENHRY and SYGVKD. CDR3: CAIGTGLTDQPQHF. For the CDR3, the DNA is TGTGCCATCGGGACAGGGCTGACCGATCAGCCCCAGCATTTT.

J is TRBJ2-3 and V is TRBV6-2 or TRBV6-3; TRBD2 agrees at 8 bases. CDR3 length equals 20 residues. The germline gives CDR1 MNHEY, CDR2 SVGEGT. The V segment lost 2 bases and the J segment 0 bases; nucleotides outside the gene matches: 16. The CDR3 loop reads CASSYRGGWAELLSTDTQYF. CDR3 nucleotides: TGTGCCAGCAGTTACCGGGGGGGTTGGGCCGAACTACTTAGCACAGATACGCAGTATTTT.

The chain couples TRBV29-1 to TRBJ1-1, with D perhaps matching TRBD1 (6 bases). Germline-derived CDR1 and CDR2 are SQVTM and ANQGSEA. The CDR3 has 12 residues. V lost 7 bases and J 1 base, leaving 10 bases between the germline ends. CDR3 protein: CSAGTRNTEAFF. The CDR3 bases are TGCAGCGCCGGGACAAGGAACACTGAAGCTTTCTTT.

The chain carries TRBV19 and TRBJ1-2; D may be TRBD1 (6 bases). Germline V gene lookup returns CDR1 LNHDA and CDR2 SQIVND (reference sequence). Trimming shortened V by 10 bases and J by 3 bases, and 21 bases separated the two germline ends. This CDR3 spans 15 amino acids. The CDR3 sequence is CATPSPRGADYGYTF. The DNA of the CDR3 is TGTGCCACCCCATCCCCACGGGGGGCCGACTATGGCTACACCTTC.

The chain recombines TRBV11-2 with TRBJ2-1, with D possibly TRBD2 on 5 matching bases. Germline CDR1 and CDR2: SGHAT and FQNNGV. The CDR3 covers 13 residues. Trimming took 1 base from V and 7 from J, leaving 8 bases between them. The chain's CDR3 is CASSLGRPNEQFF. The CDR3 DNA follows: TGTGCCAGCAGCTTAGGGAGGCCTAATGAGCAGTTCTTC.